This TCR beta chain comes out of a study of blood T cell repertoires in COVID-19. Study in general: The samples span acute and convalescent COVID-19 from the United States, Italy and Spain. In each case, the material was cDNA or gDNA derived from T cells, B-cell-depleted T cells, or PBMCs.

Authors' analysis steps: Reference gene primer amplification in the assay estimated nucleated cell counts. TCRdb's table, derived via immunoSEQ multiplex PCR, lists solely in-frame clones and lacks some. Clone size and the V and J calls come from that table; the DNA yielded D and trimming. The sample includes over 300,000 clones, about 90% seen only once; the top ten take approximately 7%. CDR3 size: 15 residues. Trimming pared 1 base from V and 5 bases from J, leaving 15 bases between. The germline V gene has CDR1 SGHVS and CDR2 FQNEAQ. Source material: peripheral blood. The V gene is TRBV7-8, the J gene TRBJ2-7; tentative D call: TRBD1 (6 bases). The clonotype comes from a man aged 18 to 29 with active or convalescent COVID-19. The CDR3 nucleotides are TGTGCCAGCAGCTTAGGGGGTTGGGGGCCCGACGAGCAGTACTTC. Its protein is CASSLGGWGPDEQYF.